This T cell receptor (beta chain) was retrieved from a study of shared clonotypes between healthy human individuals. CDR3 length: 14 residues. The V segment lost 6 bases and the J segment 7 bases; nucleotides outside the gene matches: 9. The V gene's germline CDR1 is LGHNT and CDR2 FRNRAP. The method was immunoSEQ multiplex PCR; TCRdb's version includes in-frame clones alone and lacks a portion of them. The repertoire holds approximately 2.5 million clones, over 85% seen once, with more than 0.12% in the top ten. This clone was seen more than once but under ten times. What was sequenced was naive CD4+ T cells sorted from blood. Subset described: CD45RA+ positively selected. J is TRBJ1-2 and V is TRBV12-5; 9 positions agree with TRBD1. This TCR was sampled from a man younger than 30 in good health. CDR3 loop: CASGPGQGYSGYTF. In DNA, the CDR3 is TGTGCTAGTGGCCCTGGACAGGGGTACAGTGGCTACACCTTC.